This TCR beta chain stems from a study of blood T cell repertoires in COVID-19. The method was immunoSEQ multiplex PCR; TCRdb's version includes in-frame clones alone and lacks a portion of them. The sample lists over 120,000 clones, over 60% occurring once. V was clipped by 0 bases and J by 5 bases, with 11 bases between them. The CDR3 has 14 residues. Germline V gene sequence: CDR1 SGHKS, CDR2 YYEKEE (reference sequence). Specimen: peripheral blood. This receptor was obtained from a woman between 45 and 65 years old with active or convalescent COVID-19. The J gene is TRBJ1-2, the V gene TRBV5-5; tentative D call: TRBD1 (6 bases). The DNA for the CDR3 is TGTGCCAGCAGCTTGGCCGACAGGCCGTATGGCTACACCTTC. Protein product: CASSLADRPYGYTF.